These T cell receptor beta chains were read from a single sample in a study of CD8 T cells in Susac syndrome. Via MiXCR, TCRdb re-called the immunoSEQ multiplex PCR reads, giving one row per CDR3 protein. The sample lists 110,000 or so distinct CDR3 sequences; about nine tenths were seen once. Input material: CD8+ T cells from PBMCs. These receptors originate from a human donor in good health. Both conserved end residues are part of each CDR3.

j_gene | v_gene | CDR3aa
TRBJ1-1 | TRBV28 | CASKGSTEAFF
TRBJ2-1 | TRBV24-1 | CATSDPTTEEQFF
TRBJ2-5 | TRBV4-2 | CASSQEVGAWETQYF
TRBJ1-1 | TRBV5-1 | CASHPGQGAQATEAFF
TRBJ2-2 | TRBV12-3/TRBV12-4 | CASGLNGQGNTGELFF
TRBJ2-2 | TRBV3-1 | CASSPTGRGGRTGELFF
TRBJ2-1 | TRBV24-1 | CATSDSGAMNYNEQFF
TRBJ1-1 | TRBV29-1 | CSVAPGREAFF
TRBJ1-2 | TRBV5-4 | CASSGGTGSKLGGYTF
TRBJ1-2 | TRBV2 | CASRERWANYGYTF
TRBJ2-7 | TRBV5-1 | CASSLEGSGYEQYF
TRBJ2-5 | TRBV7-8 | CASSARTGEKTQYF
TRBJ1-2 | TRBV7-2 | CASSLQGHPSGYTF
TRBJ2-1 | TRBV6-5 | CASSYESEQFF
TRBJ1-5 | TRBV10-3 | CAISGALNQPQHF
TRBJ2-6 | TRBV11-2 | CASSPYRGGANVLTF
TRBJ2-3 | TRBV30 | CAWSAGQGADTQYF
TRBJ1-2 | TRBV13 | CASSLELQWESYF
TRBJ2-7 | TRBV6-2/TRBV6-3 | CASSSLTSGSQDSYEQYF
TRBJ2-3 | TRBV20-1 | CSAVAGDTQYF
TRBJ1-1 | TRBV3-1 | CASSQGTVGAFF
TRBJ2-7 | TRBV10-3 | CAISESTYEQYF
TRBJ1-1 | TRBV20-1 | CSARVGVNTEAFF
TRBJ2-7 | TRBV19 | CASSPTGVEQYF
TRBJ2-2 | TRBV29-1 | CSVGGLGAGSGELFF
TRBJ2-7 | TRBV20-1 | CSARDPNLGSYEQYF
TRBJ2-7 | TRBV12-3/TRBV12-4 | CASTPTSAYEQYF
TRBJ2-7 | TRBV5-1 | CASSLEPSGSSGEQYF
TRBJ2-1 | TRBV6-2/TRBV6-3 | CASRHIAEAYNEQFF
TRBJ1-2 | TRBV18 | CASSPSATGYNGGYTF
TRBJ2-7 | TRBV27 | CASSSLSYEQYF
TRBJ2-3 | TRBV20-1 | CSARDQRVTDTQYF
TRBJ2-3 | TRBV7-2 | CASSDRTSGGAVAQYF
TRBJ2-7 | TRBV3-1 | CASSQAPQDYEQYF
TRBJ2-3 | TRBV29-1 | CSADRDTQYF
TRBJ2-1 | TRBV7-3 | CASSLSTDNEQFF
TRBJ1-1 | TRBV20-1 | CSAAQEINTEAFF
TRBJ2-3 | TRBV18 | CASSPVMSTDTQYF
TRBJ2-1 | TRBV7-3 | CASSPPGQGRGEQFF
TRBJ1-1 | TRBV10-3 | CAISDPTGGKTEAFF
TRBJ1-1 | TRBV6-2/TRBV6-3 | CASRDHETGMNTEAFF
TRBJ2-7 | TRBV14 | CASSQESGSFYEQYF
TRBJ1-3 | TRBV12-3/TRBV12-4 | CASSFWRASGNTIYF
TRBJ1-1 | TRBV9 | CASSGGGQHYTEAFF
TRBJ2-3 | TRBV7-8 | CASSMKAGGGNPDTQYF